This TCR beta chain is from a study of blood T cell repertoires in COVID-19. Background on the study: Acute and convalescent COVID-19 samples came from the United States, Italy and Spain. PBMCs, B-cell-depleted T cells, or T cells provided the cDNA or gDNA that made up the material.

The CDR3 spans 14 residues. Looked up from germline, CDR1 is LNHNV and CDR2 is YYDKDF (reference sequence). Trimming took off 0 bases at V and 6 bases at J, with 8 bases between the two ends. Original processing methods: For nucleated cells, counts were estimated from reference gene primer amplification. The assay was immunoSEQ multiplex PCR, and TCRdb's table has in-frame clones only and misses some. The DNA was the basis for D and trimming; V, J and clone size are from that table. The sample carries more than 100,000 clones, approximately 84% recorded once. The receptor's source is a woman aged 25 to 39 who had recovered from COVID-19. Specimen: peripheral blood. This chain connects TRBV15 to TRBJ2-2; D might be TRBD2 (6 bases). The CDR3 region is CATSRDRRAGELFF. The DNA of the CDR3 is TGTGCCACCAGCAGAGATCGGAGGGCCGGGGAGCTGTTTTTT.